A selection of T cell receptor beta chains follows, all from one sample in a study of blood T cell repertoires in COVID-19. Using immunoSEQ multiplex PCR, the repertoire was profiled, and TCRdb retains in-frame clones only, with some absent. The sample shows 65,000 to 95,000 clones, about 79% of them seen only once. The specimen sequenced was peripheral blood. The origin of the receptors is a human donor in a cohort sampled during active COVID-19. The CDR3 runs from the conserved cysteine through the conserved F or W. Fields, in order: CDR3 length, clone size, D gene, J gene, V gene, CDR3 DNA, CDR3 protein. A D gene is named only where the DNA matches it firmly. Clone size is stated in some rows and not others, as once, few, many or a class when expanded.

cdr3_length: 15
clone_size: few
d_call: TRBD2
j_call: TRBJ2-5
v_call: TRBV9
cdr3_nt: TGTGCCAGCAGCGTAGAGGCGGGGGAGGGGGAGACCCAGTACTTC
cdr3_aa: CASSVEAGEGETQYF

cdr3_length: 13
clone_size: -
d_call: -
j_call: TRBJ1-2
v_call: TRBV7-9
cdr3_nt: TGTGCCAGCAGCTTAGGGCAGGGGAATGGCTACACCTTC
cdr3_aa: CASSLGQGNGYTF

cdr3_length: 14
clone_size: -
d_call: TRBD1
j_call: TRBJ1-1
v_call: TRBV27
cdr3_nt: TGTGCCAGCAGCAAGTCAGGGGGGAGCACTGAAGCTTTCTTT
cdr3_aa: CASSKSGGSTEAFF

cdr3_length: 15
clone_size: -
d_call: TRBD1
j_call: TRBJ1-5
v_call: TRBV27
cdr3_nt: TGTGCCAGCAGCCCCGGGACAGGGGGCAATCAGCCCCAGCATTTT
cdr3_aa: CASSPGTGGNQPQHF

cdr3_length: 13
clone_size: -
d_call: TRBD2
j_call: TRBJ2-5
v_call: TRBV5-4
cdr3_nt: TGTGCCAGCAGCGCTAGCGGCCAAGAGACCCAGTACTTC
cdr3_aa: CASSASGQETQYF

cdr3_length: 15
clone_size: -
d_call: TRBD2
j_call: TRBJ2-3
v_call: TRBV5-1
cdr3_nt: TGCGCCAGCAGCACGGGACTAGCGAGCACAGATACGCAGTATTTT
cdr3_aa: CASSTGLASTDTQYF

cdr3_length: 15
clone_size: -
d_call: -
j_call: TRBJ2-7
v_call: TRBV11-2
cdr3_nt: TGTGCCAGCAGCTTCTATAGCGGACTCTCCTACGAGCAGTACTTC
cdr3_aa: CASSFYSGLSYEQYF

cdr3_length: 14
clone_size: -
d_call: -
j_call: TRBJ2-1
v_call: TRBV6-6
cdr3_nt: TGTGCCAGCAGTTATCCCGGGACCTACAATGAGCAGTTCTTC
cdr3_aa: CASSYPGTYNEQFF

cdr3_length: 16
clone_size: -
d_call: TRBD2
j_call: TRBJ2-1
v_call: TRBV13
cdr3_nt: TGTGCCAGCACCTTAACAGCGGGAGGGCCCGACAATGAGCAGTTCTTC
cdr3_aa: CASTLTAGGPDNEQFF

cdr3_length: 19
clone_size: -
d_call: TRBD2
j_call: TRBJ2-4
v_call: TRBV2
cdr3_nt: TGTGCCACCTCACAGGTCGTGTTACTAGCGGGATATGACAAAAACATTCAGTACTTC
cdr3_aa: CATSQVVLLAGYDKNIQYF

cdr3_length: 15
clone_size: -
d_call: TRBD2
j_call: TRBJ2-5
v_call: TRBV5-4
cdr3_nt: TGTGCCAGCAGCCATAGCGGGGGGAGAGGGGAGACCCAGTACTTC
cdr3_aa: CASSHSGGRGETQYF

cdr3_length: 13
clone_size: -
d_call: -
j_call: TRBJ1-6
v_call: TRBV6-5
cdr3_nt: TGTGCCAGCAGTTACGCAGGGCTTTCACCCCTCCACTTT
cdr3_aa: CASSYAGLSPLHF

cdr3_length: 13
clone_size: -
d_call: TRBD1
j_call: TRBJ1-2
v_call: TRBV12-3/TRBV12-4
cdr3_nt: TGTGCCAGCAGTACCCAAACAGGGGTTGGCTACACCTTC
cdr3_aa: CASSTQTGVGYTF

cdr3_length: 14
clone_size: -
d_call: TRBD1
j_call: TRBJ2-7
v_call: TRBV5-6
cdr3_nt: TGTGCCAGCAGCTTGTTGGACAGGGGCTACGAGCAGTACTTC
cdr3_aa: CASSLLDRGYEQYF

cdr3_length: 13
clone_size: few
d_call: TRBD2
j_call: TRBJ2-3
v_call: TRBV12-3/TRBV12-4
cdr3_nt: TGTGCCAGCAGTTTTCCCGGGGGGGTGGATCGGTATTTT
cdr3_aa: CASSFPGGVDRYF

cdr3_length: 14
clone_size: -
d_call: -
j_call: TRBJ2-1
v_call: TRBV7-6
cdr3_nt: TGTGCCAGCAGCTTAGGCCAGACTAGGAATGAGCAGTTCTTC
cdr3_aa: CASSLGQTRNEQFF

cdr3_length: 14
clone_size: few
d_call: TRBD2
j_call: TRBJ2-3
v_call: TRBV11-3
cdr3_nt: TGTGCCAGCAGCTTGGGACTACACACAGATACGCAGTATTTT
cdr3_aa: CASSLGLHTDTQYF

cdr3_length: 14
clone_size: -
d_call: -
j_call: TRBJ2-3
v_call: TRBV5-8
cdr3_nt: TGTGCCAGCAGCTTTTTACTAGATGCAGATACGCAGTATTTT
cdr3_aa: CASSFLLDADTQYF

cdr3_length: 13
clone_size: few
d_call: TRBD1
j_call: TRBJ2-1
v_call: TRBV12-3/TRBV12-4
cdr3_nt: TGTGCCAGCAGTCCCCCCGGGACAGATCGGCAGTTCTTC
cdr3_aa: CASSPPGTDRQFF

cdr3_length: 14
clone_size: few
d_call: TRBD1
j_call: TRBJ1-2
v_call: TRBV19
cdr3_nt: TGTGCCAGTACCGTTGGGACAGACTGGTATGGCTACACCTTC
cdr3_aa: CASTVGTDWYGYTF

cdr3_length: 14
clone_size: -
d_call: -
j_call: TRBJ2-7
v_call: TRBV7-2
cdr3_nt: TGTGCCAGCAGCTTTGGGGGGGGCCTCTACGAGCAGTACTTC
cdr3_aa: CASSFGGGLYEQYF

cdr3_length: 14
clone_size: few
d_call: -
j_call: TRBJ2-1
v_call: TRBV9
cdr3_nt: TGTGCCAGCAGCGCCAATCTAGTAGCCAATGAGCAGTTCTTC
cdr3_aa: CASSANLVANEQFF

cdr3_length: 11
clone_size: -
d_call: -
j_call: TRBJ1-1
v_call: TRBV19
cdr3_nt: TGTGCCAGTAGTGAGCCCACTGAAGCTTTCTTT
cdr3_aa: CASSEPTEAFF